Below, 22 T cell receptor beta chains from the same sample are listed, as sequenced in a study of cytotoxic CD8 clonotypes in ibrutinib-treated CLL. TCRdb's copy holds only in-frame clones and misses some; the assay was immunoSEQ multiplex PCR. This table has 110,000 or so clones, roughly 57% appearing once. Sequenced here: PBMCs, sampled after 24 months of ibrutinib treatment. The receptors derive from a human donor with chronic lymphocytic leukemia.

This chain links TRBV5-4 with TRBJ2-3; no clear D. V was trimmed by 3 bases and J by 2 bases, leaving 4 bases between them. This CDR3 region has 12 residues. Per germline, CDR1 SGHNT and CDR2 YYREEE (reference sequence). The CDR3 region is CASSSNTDTQYF. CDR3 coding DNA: TGTGCCAGCAGCTCCAACACAGATACGCAGTATTTT.

CDR3 in DNA: TGCAGCGTTGGGGACTATAGTACTGAAGCTTTCTTT. Translation gives CSVGDYSTEAFF. The chain employs TRBV29-1 and TRBJ1-1; weak D call: TRBD1 (5 bases). V was pared by 4 bases and J by 5 bases, with 11 bases between. This CDR3 is built from 12 residues. CDR1 and CDR2 from the germline V gene are SQVTM and ANQGSEA.

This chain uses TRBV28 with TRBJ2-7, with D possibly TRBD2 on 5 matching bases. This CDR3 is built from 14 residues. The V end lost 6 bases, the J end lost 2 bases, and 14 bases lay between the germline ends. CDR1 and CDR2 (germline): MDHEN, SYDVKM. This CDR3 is CASRPKMGAYEQYF. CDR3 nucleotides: TGTGCCAGCAGGCCTAAGATGGGAGCCTACGAGCAGTACTTC.

CDR3 residues: CARSAAANYEQYF. CDR3 DNA sequence: TGTGCCCGAAGCGCAGCGGCGAACTACGAGCAGTACTTC. The rearrangement uses TRBV30 and TRBJ2-7, with D possibly TRBD2 on 5 matching bases. The CDR3 has 13 residues. Germline-derived CDR1 and CDR2 are GTSNPN and SVGIG (reference sequence). V was shortened by 8 bases and J by 3 bases, with 17 bases between the two germline ends.

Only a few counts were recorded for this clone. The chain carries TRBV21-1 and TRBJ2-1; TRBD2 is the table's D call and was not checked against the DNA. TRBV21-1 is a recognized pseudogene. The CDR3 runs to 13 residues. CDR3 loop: CASSRMGDNEQFF. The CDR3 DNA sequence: TGTGCCAGCAGCAGAATGGGAGACAATGAGCAGTTCTTC.

DNA for the CDR3: TGTGCCAGTAGTCCCTGGACAGGGATGATGGGCAATCAGCCCCAGCATTTT. Protein sequence: CASSPWTGMMGNQPQHF. The J gene is TRBJ1-5, the V gene TRBV19; 8 bases map to TRBD1. J gave up 2 bases and V 5 bases, and 11 bases lay outside the gene matches. CDR3 size: 17 residues. Germline V gene lookup returns CDR1 LNHDA and CDR2 SQIVND (reference sequence).

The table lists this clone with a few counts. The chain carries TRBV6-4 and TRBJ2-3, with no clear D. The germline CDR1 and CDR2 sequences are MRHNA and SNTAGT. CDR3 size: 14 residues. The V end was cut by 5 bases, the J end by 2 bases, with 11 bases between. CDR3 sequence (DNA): TGTGCCAGCAGTAGCTCGGGTAACACAGATACGCAGTATTTT. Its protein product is CASSSSGNTDTQYF.

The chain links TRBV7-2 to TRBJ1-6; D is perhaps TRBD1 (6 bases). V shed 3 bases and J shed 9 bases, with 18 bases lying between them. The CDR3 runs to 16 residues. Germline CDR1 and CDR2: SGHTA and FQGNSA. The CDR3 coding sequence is TGTGCCAGCAGCTTCCACCAGGGCAGGGGTGGTTCACCCCTCCACTTT. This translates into CASSFHQGRGGSPLHF.

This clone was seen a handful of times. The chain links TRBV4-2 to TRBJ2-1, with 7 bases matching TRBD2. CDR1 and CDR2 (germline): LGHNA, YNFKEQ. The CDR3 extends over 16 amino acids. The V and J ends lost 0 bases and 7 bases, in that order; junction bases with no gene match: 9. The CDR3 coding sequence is TGTGCCAGCAGCCAAGATGGGCCGGGACTATGGAATGAGCAGTTCTTC. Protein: CASSQDGPGLWNEQFF.

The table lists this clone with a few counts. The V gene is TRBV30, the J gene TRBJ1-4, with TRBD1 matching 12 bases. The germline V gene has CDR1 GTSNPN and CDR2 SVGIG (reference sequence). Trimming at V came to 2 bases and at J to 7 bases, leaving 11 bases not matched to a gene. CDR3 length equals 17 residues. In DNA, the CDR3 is TGTGCCTGGAGTCGTGGGACAGGGGGCCGAGGGGCTGAAAAACTGTTTTTT. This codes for CAWSRGTGGRGAEKLFF.

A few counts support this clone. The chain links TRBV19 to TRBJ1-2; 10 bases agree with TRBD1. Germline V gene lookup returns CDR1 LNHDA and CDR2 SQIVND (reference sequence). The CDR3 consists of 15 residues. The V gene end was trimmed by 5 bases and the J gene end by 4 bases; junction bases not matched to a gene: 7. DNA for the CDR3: TGTGCCAGTAGTGGAGGACAGGGGGTAACCTATGGCTACACCTTC. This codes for CASSGGQGVTYGYTF.

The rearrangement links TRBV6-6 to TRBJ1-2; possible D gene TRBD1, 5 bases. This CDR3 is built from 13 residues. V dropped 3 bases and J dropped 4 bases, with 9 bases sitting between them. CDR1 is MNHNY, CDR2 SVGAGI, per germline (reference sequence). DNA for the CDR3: TGTGCCAGCAGTTATGAGACAGTCTATGGCTACACCTTC. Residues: CASSYETVYGYTF.

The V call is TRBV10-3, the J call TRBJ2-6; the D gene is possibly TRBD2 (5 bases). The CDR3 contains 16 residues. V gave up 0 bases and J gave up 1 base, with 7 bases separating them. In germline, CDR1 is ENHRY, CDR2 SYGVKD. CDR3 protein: CAISESPGSGANVLTF. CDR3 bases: TGTGCCATCAGTGAGTCCCCGGGGTCTGGGGCCAACGTCCTGACTTTC.

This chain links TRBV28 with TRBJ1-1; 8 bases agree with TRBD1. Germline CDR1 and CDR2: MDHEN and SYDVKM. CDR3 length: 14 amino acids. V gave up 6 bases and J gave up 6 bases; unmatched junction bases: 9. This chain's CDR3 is CASSQGQGRAEAFF. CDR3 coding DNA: TGTGCCAGCAGCCAAGGACAGGGACGAGCTGAAGCTTTCTTT.

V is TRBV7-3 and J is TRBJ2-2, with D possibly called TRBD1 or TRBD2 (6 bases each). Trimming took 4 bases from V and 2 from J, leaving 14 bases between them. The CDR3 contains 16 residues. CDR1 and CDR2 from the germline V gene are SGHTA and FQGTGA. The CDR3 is CASSSRTGTNTGELFF. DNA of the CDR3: TGTGCCAGCAGCTCTCGTACAGGGACTAACACCGGGGAGCTGTTTTTT.

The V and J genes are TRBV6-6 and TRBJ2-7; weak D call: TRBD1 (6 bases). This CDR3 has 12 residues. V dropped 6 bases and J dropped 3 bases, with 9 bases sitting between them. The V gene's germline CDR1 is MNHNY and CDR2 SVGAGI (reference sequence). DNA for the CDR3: TGTGCCAGCAGGGACAGTTACTACGAGCAGTACTTC. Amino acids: CASRDSYYEQYF.

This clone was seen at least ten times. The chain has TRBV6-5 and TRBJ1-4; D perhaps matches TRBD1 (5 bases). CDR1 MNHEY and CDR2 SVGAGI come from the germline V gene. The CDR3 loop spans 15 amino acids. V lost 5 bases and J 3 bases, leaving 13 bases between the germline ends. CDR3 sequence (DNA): TGTGCCAGCAGTGTCGGGGGTATAGCTAATGAAAAACTGTTTTTT. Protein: CASSVGGIANEKLFF.

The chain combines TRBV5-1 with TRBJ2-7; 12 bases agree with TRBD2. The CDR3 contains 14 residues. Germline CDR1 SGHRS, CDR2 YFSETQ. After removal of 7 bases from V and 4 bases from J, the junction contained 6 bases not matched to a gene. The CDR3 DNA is TGCGCCAGCGCCGACGGACTAGCGGGATACGAGCAGTACTTC. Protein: CASADGLAGYEQYF. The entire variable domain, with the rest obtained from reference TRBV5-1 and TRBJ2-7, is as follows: KAGVTQTPRYLIKTRGQQVTLSCSPISGHRSVSWYQQTPGQGLQFLFEYFSETQRNKGNFPGRFSGRQFSNSRSEMNVSTLELGDSALYLCASADGLAGYEQYFGPGTRLTVT.

CDR3 nucleotides: TGTGCCACCAACCGAGGCGCCAAAGGAAATCAGCCCCAGCATTTT. Translated: CATNRGAKGNQPQHF. This sequence joins TRBV15 and TRBJ1-5; D gene ambiguous. The CDR3 loop spans 15 amino acids. Germline V gene lookup returns CDR1 LNHNV and CDR2 YYDKDF (reference sequence). V dropped 7 bases and J dropped 4 bases, with 17 bases sitting between them.

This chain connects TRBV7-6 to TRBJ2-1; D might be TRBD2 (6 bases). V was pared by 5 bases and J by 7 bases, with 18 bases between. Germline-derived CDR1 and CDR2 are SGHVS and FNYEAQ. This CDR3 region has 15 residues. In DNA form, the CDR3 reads TGTGCCAGCAGCGCGTCGTCCGGGAGAACGAATGAGCAGTTCTTC. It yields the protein CASSASSGRTNEQFF.

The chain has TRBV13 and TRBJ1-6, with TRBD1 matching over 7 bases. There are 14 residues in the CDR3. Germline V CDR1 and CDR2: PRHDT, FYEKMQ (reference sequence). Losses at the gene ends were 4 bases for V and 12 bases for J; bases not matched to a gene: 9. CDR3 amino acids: CASSSRQGLEPLHF. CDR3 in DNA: TGTGCCAGCAGCTCCCGACAGGGATTAGAACCCCTCCACTTT.

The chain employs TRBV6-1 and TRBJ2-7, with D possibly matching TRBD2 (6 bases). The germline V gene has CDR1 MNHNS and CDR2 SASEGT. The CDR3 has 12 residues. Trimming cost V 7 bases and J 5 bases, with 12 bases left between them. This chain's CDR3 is CASTLGGNEQYF. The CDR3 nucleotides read TGTGCCAGCACCTTAGGAGGGAACGAGCAGTACTTC.